The rows below give T cell receptor beta chains drawn from one sample of a study of beta chain features in type 1 diabetes. The table came from immunoSEQ multiplex PCR; TCRdb's copy has only in-frame clones and leaves some out. The sample has 300,000 to 350,000 clones, over 7% seen once; the top ten hold 0.9% to 1.1%. Sequencing was performed on central memory CD4+ T cells from blood. All receptors come from a man aged 25-40 years with type 1 diabetes. Both conserved end residues are part of each CDR3. The D gene is left open where the match is weak. The listing skips clone size in some rows; elsewhere it reads once, few, many or a size class.

DNA: TGTGCCAGCAGCTTAGGTTGGCAGGGGGCGGGAGAGACCCAGTACTTC
CDR3: CASSLGWQGAGETQYF
J: TRBJ2-5
V: TRBV7-6
D: TRBD1
size: -

DNA: TGTGCCAGCAGCTCTATCAAAAATGAAGCTTTCTTT
CDR3: CASSSIKNEAFF
J: TRBJ1-1
V: TRBV7-9
D: -
size: -

DNA: TGTGCCAGCAGTCTCGACAGCCTCGGGAACATTCAGTACTTC
CDR3: CASSLDSLGNIQYF
J: TRBJ2-4
V: TRBV6-5
D: -
size: many

DNA: TGTGCCAGCAGCGTAAACGCAGGAATCTATGGCTACACCTTC
CDR3: CASSVNAGIYGYTF
J: TRBJ1-2
V: TRBV9
D: -
size: few

DNA: TGCGCCAGCACCGGACAGGGAGGGACTGAAGCTTTCTTT
CDR3: CASTGQGGTEAFF
J: TRBJ1-1
V: TRBV4-3
D: TRBD1
size: -

DNA: TGTGCCAGCAGCGCAGGGTCCGAGCAGTACTTC
CDR3: CASSAGSEQYF
J: TRBJ2-7
V: TRBV5-6
D: -
size: many

DNA: TGTGCCGGAGGGGCAGGGGATGGCTACACCTTC
CDR3: CAGGAGDGYTF
J: TRBJ1-2
V: TRBV6-6
D: -
size: few

DNA: TGTGCCAGCAGTGGGGACAGACAAGAGACCCAGTACTTC
CDR3: CASSGDRQETQYF
J: TRBJ2-5
V: TRBV2
D: TRBD1
size: -

DNA: TGTGCCAGCAGCACTGTTTCCGGGGACTCCTTCAATGAGCAGTTCTTC
CDR3: CASSTVSGDSFNEQFF
J: TRBJ2-1
V: TRBV11-2
D: -
size: -

DNA: TGTGCCAGCAGTTTATTCCCCGGACAGGGGGCCAATGAGCAGTTCTTC
CDR3: CASSLFPGQGANEQFF
J: TRBJ2-1
V: TRBV27
D: TRBD1
size: few

DNA: TGCGCCAGCAGCCAAGGATTACAGGGGGCCGGGTACACTGAAGCTTTCTTT
CDR3: CASSQGLQGAGYTEAFF
J: TRBJ1-1
V: TRBV4-3
D: TRBD1
size: -

DNA: TGTGCCAGCAGCCCAGATCGGAGAAGGGGGAACCAAGATAAGGAGACCCAGTACTTC
CDR3: CASSPDRRRGNQDKETQYF
J: TRBJ2-5
V: TRBV7-9
D: -
size: few

DNA: TGCAGCGTTGTGCGCCGGACAGGGAATAATAGAATGGTGGAGACCCAGTACTTC
CDR3: CSVVRRTGNNRMVETQYF
J: TRBJ2-5
V: TRBV29-1
D: TRBD1
size: few

DNA: TGTGCCAGCAGTGAGCGGACAGCCTCCTACGAGCAGTACTTC
CDR3: CASSERTASYEQYF
J: TRBJ2-7
V: TRBV2
D: -
size: few

DNA: TGTGCCAGCAGCTTAACACCGGTCGACGGTAATTCACCCCTCCACTTT
CDR3: CASSLTPVDGNSPLHF
J: TRBJ1-6
V: TRBV7-2
D: -
size: -

DNA: TGCGCCAGCAGCCCGACTAGCGGGGTACAAGAGACCCAGTACTTC
CDR3: CASSPTSGVQETQYF
J: TRBJ2-5
V: TRBV5-1
D: TRBD2
size: few

DNA: TGTGCCAGCAGCACTGGACAGGTTGACACAGATACGCAGTATTTT
CDR3: CASSTGQVDTDTQYF
J: TRBJ2-3
V: TRBV5-4
D: TRBD1
size: -

DNA: TGTGCCAGCAGACCCACAGGGGCGGGAGCAGATACGCAGTATTTT
CDR3: CASRPTGAGADTQYF
J: TRBJ2-3
V: TRBV6-1
D: -
size: -

DNA: TGTGCCAGCAGCGCTCTAGCGGGGGGGCCCGATGAGCAGTTCTTC
CDR3: CASSALAGGPDEQFF
J: TRBJ2-1
V: TRBV7-2
D: TRBD2
size: few

DNA: TGTGCCAGCACCGGGACAGGGATCCTCTCCTACGAGCAGTACTTC
CDR3: CASTGTGILSYEQYF
J: TRBJ2-7
V: TRBV2
D: TRBD1
size: few

DNA: TGCAGCGTTGCTCGGTCCTTGGGGGAAAAACTGTTTTTT
CDR3: CSVARSLGEKLFF
J: TRBJ1-4
V: TRBV29-1
D: -
size: few

DNA: TGTGCCAGCAGTTTGGACTCCAAGGTCCACGAGCAGTACTTC
CDR3: CASSLDSKVHEQYF
J: TRBJ2-7
V: TRBV6-6
D: -
size: few

DNA: TGTGCCAGCAGCACAGGGACAGGGGCGTGGGATTCACCCCTCCACTTT
CDR3: CASSTGTGAWDSPLHF
J: TRBJ1-6
V: TRBV5-6
D: TRBD1
size: few

DNA: TGTGCCAGCATGGGCGGGGGGTACGAGCAGTACTTC
CDR3: CASMGGGYEQYF
J: TRBJ2-7
V: TRBV6-6
D: TRBD2
size: few

DNA: TGTGCCATCAGAACAGAGACCCAAGAGACCCAGTACTTC
CDR3: CAIRTETQETQYF
J: TRBJ2-5
V: TRBV10-3
D: -
size: few

DNA: TGTGCCAGCAGCTTGGGTACCAGCACAGATACGCAGTATTTT
CDR3: CASSLGTSTDTQYF
J: TRBJ2-3
V: TRBV5-6
D: -
size: -

DNA: TGTGCCAGCAGCTACGGACAGGGGAGGTCTAGCACTGAAGCTTTCTTT
CDR3: CASSYGQGRSSTEAFF
J: TRBJ1-1
V: TRBV5-6
D: TRBD1
size: -

DNA: TGTGCCAGCAGCTTAGCGTTCGGGACGGAAGAGACCCAGTACTTC
CDR3: CASSLAFGTEETQYF
J: TRBJ2-5
V: TRBV7-2
D: -
size: -

DNA: TGCGCCAGCAGCTCCACTAGCGGGGAAGGCGAGACCCAGTACTTC
CDR3: CASSSTSGEGETQYF
J: TRBJ2-5
V: TRBV5-1
D: TRBD2
size: -

DNA: TGCGCCAGCAGCTTTAAGGTTGGAAACTATGGCTACACCTTC
CDR3: CASSFKVGNYGYTF
J: TRBJ1-2
V: TRBV5-1
D: -
size: -

DNA: TGTGCCAGCAGCCCTGGGGGAAGCTCTGGAAACACCATATATTTT
CDR3: CASSPGGSSGNTIYF
J: TRBJ1-3
V: TRBV7-9
D: -
size: few

DNA: TGTGCCAGCAGATTAACAGGGGAGACTGAAGCTTTCTTT
CDR3: CASRLTGETEAFF
J: TRBJ1-1
V: TRBV27
D: TRBD1
size: -

DNA: TGTGCCAGCTCACCGGGACAGGGGGCCGGCACAGATACGCAGTATTTT
CDR3: CASSPGQGAGTDTQYF
J: TRBJ2-3
V: TRBV18
D: TRBD1
size: few

DNA: TGCGCCAGCAGCCAACAGACTAGCGGGGGGACCTACACCGGGGAGCTGTTTTTT
CDR3: CASSQQTSGGTYTGELFF
J: TRBJ2-2
V: TRBV4-3
D: TRBD2
size: -

DNA: TGTGCCTGGAGTGTGGAAGGACTAGCGGGAGCCACAGATACGCAGTATTTT
CDR3: CAWSVEGLAGATDTQYF
J: TRBJ2-3
V: TRBV30
D: TRBD2
size: -